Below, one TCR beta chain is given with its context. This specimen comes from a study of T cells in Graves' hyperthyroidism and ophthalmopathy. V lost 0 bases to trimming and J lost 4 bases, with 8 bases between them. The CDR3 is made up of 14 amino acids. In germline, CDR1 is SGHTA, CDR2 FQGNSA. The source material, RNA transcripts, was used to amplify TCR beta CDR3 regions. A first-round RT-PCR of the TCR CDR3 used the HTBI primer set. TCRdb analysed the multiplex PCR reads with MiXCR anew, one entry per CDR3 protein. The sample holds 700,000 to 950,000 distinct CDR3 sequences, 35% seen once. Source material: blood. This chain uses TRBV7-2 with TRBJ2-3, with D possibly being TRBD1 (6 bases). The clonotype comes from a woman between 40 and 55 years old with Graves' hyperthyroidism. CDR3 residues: CASSLAGAADTQYF. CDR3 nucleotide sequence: TGTGCCAGCAGCTTAGCGGGGGCCGCAGATACGCAGTATTTT.